This TCR beta chain comes out of a study of regulatory T cells in long-lasting Graves disease. This clonotype was seen once. No antigen is known for it. Time point given: newly diagnosed GD, antithyroid drugs for less than 3 months. PBMC RNA was the source of the TCR library. Through Arm-PCR of CDR3 regions and iRepertoire HTBI primers, TCR beta libraries were built. A single record per CDR3 protein comes from TCRdb applying MiXCR to the multiplex PCR reads. This table holds approximately 400,000 distinct CDR3 sequences, 12% found once. V lost 3 bases to trimming and J lost 5 bases; unmatched junction nucleotides: 9. Germline V CDR1 and CDR2: MDHEN, SYDVKM. The length of the CDR3 is 17 residues. Study-wide results and caveats: Because few samples were included, accuracy may have been lower.

The same data also went into a second study, on T cells in Graves' hyperthyroidism and ophthalmopathy. That study adds: Graves' hyperthyroidism without ophthalmopathy progression within 18 months was termed stable. Diagnoses used clinical symptoms, serum thyroxine and TRAb, thyroid ultrasound and orbital computed tomography. Using the HTBI primer set, a first-round RT-PCR was run on the TCR CDR3.

V is TRBV28 and J is TRBJ2-3, with TRBD2 matching 12 bases. The source is a woman between 18 and 29 years old with Graves disease. Material: peripheral blood mononuclear cells (PBMCs), obtained at new diagnosis, from a patient treated with antithyroid drugs. The CDR3 coding sequence is TGTGCCAGCAGTTTCCTCCCTCTAGCGGGAGGGAGAGATACGCAGTATTTT. Translating gives CASSFLPLAGGRDTQYF.